These 25 T cell receptor beta chains share one sample of origin, sequenced in a study of tumor-infiltrating lymphocytes in primary liver carcinoma. For blood RNA, unsorted whole blood served as the source, and germline DNA was extracted too. With a constant-region primer, TCR beta cDNA was made from approximately 510 ng of total RNA. It was through three nested multiplex PCR rounds of slightly modified ARM-PCR that TCR beta libraries arose. A C-beta reverse primer was combined with TRBV1-TRBV30 forward primers in the first two PCR rounds, and each round had 10 cycles. From the multiplex PCR reads, TCRdb called clonotypes with MiXCR, one entry per CDR3 protein. Of hundreds of thousands of distinct CDR3 sequences in the sample, 45% to 70% were seen once. The sequencing input was peripheral blood. The receptors originated from a woman younger than 45 with primary liver carcinoma and hepatitis B virus infection.

The rearrangement joins TRBV12-3 or TRBV12-4 to TRBJ1-2; 9 bases are shared with TRBD1. The CDR3 has 15 amino acids. V lost 6 bases and J lost 6; bases outside the gene matches: 11. DNA of the CDR3: TGTGCCAGCAGGGACCGGGACAGGGTGTCGGATGGCTACACCTTC. Protein: CASRDRDRVSDGYTF.

This clonotype has more than one count but fewer than ten. The J gene is TRBJ2-1, the V gene TRBV12-3 or TRBV12-4, with 11 bases lining up with TRBD2. The CDR3 length is 19 residues. J gave up 3 bases and V 3 bases, and 13 bases lay outside the gene matches. CDR3 sequence reads: CASSFVWLAGGYGYNEQFF. The CDR3 bases are TGTGCCAGCAGTTTCGTTTGGCTAGCGGGAGGCTATGGCTACAATGAGCAGTTCTTC.

This clonotype was counted at least ten times. CDR3 loop: CASSYRGNVETQYF. The CDR3 coding sequence is TGTGCCAGCAGTTACCGGGGGAACGTAGAGACCCAGTACTTC. The J gene is TRBJ2-5, the V gene TRBV6-6, with D possibly being TRBD2 (6 bases). Germline CDR1 is MNHNY and CDR2 is SVGAGI (reference sequence). The length of the CDR3 is 14 residues. The V gene lost 2 bases and the J gene lost 4 bases, with 11 bases spanning the gap.

Comments on this clonotype: A much larger clone sits a single nucleotide away, making a read error possible. The CDR3 loop is CASTDVVGRLYTDTQYF. The CDR3, as DNA: TGTGCCAGCACCGATGTTGTAGGGCGACTGTACACAGATACGCAGTATTTT. The rearrangement joins TRBV12-3 or TRBV12-4 to TRBJ2-3, with no clear D. This CDR3 contains 17 residues. The germline V and J ends were trimmed by 7 bases and 2 bases, with 22 bases remaining between them.

This clonotype was recorded at least ten times. The CDR3 nucleotides read TGTGCCAGCAGTGTACGGGACCGGCAGTACACCTACAATGAGCAGTTCTTC. It translates to CASSVRDRQYTYNEQFF. The V gene is TRBV6-2 or TRBV6-3, the J gene TRBJ2-1; D may be TRBD1 or TRBD2 (5 bases each). Germline values: CDR1 MNHEY, CDR2 SVGEGT. The CDR3 extends over 17 amino acids. Trimming cost V 5 bases and J 2 bases, with 19 bases left between them.

This clonotype was found a few times. The CDR3 nucleotides read TGTGCCAGCAGTTTACTCTTGGAGACCCAGTACTTC. Protein: CASSLLLETQYF. The J gene is TRBJ2-5, the V gene TRBV28; no definite D call. V shed 2 bases and J shed 5 bases, with 6 bases lying between them. Germline V gene data show CDR1 as MDHEN and CDR2 as SYDVKM. The CDR3 is 12 residues long.

Many counts were recorded for this clonotype. The chain links TRBV12-3 or TRBV12-4 to TRBJ2-5; 7 bases agree with TRBD2. The junction had 3 bases not matched to a gene; V was cut back by 1 base and J by 1 base. This CDR3 is 15 amino acids long. The CDR3 region is CASSLGASGQETQYF. CDR3 DNA sequence: TGTGCCAGCAGTTTAGGGGCTAGCGGCCAAGAGACCCAGTACTTC.

Many counts were recorded for this clonotype. The chain joins TRBV12-3 or TRBV12-4 to TRBJ1-3; D is uncertain. Between the trimmed V and J ends, which lost 7 bases and 0 bases, there was a span of 7 bases. The length of the CDR3 is 13 residues. CDR3 DNA: TGTGCCAGCACACAGAGCTCTGGAAACACCATATATTTT. It encodes CASTQSSGNTIYF.

Points on this clonotype: No conserved phenylalanine or tryptophan ends this CDR3, so it is likely a read error. V usage is TRBV11-3 and J usage is TRBJ1-2; perhaps TRBD1 as D (5 bases). The CDR3 extends over 13 amino acids. The germline V gene encodes CDR1 SGHNT and CDR2 YENEEA. CDR3 sequence reads: CANSSGRNYGYTY. The CDR3 nucleotides are TGTGCCAACAGCTCGGGACGGAACTATGGCTACACCTAC.

This clonotype appeared once. This chain uses TRBV6-5 with TRBJ2-6, with D perhaps matching TRBD2 (5 bases). This CDR3 comprises 15 residues. Germline V gene data show CDR1 as MNHEY and CDR2 as SVGAGI. V lost 5 bases and J lost 2, with 10 bases in between. The CDR3 is CASSLVGAGANVLTF. The CDR3 bases are TGTGCCAGCAGTCTAGTGGGAGCTGGGGCCAACGTCCTGACTTTC.

This clonotype was recorded a few times. V gene TRBV7-9 combines with J gene TRBJ2-3, with unresolved D. This CDR3 contains 15 residues. In germline, CDR1 is SEHNR, CDR2 FQNEAQ (reference sequence). With 4 bases removed from V and 4 bases from J, the gap between germline ends came to 15 bases. CDR3 region: CASSWTRRGPDTQYF. The DNA for the CDR3 is TGTGCCAGCAGCTGGACCCGACGAGGCCCAGATACGCAGTATTTT.

This chain links TRBV5-6 with TRBJ1-1; TRBD1 matches 7 bases. The germline CDR1 and CDR2 sequences are SGHDT and YYEEEE. With 2 bases clipped from V and 1 base from J, the junction kept 5 bases outside the gene matches. The length of the CDR3 is 15 residues. The DNA of the CDR3 is TGTGCCAGCAGCTTTCAGGGGGGGAAGAACACTGAAGCTTTCTTT. It specifies CASSFQGGKNTEAFF.

Points on this clonotype: The junction does not match germline at one end; this may be a read error. The chain recombines TRBV28 with TRBJ2-6, with D unresolved. Germline lookup yields CDR1 MDHEN and CDR2 SYDVKM. This CDR3 has 13 amino acids. The CDR3 here is CASRLSGANVLTF. The CDR3 bases are TGTGCCAGCAGATTATCTGGGGCCAACGTCCTGACTTTC.

This clonotype occurred once. Possible read error: a much larger clone is one base away. The chain recombines TRBV4-1 with TRBJ1-6, with a possible D match to TRBD1 (5 bases). Per the germline V gene, CDR1 is MGHRA and CDR2 is YSYEKL. The CDR3 is 14 amino acids. The CDR3 nucleotides read TGCGCCAGCAGCCCCCGGGACGCCTATTCACGCCTCCACTTT. Translated, it gives CASSPRDAYSRLHF.

This chain joins TRBV10-1 and TRBJ1-2, with unresolved D. CDR1 and CDR2 from the germline V gene are WNHNN and SYGVQD (reference sequence). V lost 5 bases, J lost 2 bases, and 9 bases lay in between. The CDR3 runs to 13 residues. CDR3: CASSPDKNYGYTF. In DNA, the CDR3 is TGCGCCAGCAGTCCCGACAAGAACTATGGCTACACCTTC.

This clonotype was seen a handful of times. J is TRBJ2-7 and V is TRBV12-3 or TRBV12-4; 8 bases fit TRBD1. This CDR3 region has 14 residues. Trimming at V came to 6 bases and at J to 2 bases, leaving 6 bases not matched to a gene. The CDR3 DNA reads as TGTGCCAGCAGGTATTCACAGGGGGCCTACGAGCAGTACTTC. Translated, it gives CASRYSQGAYEQYF.

With regard to this clonotype: Since a much larger clone is just one base distant, this may be a read error. The rearrangement joins TRBV6-5 to TRBJ2-3; 9 positions agree with TRBD1. J lost 2 bases, V lost 5 bases, and 8 bases had no gene match. This CDR3 has 16 residues. Germline V CDR1 and CDR2: MNHEY, SVGAGI. CDR3 nucleotide sequence: TGTGCCAGCAGTGGCCGGACAGGGGCGTACACAGATACGCAGTATTTT. Residues: CASSGRTGAYTDTQYF.

In regard to this clonotype: The conserved phenylalanine or tryptophan normally closing the CDR3 is absent here, so this likely arose from a read error. The chain is built from TRBV11-2 and TRBJ2-2; perhaps TRBD2 as D (7 bases). Germline V gives CDR1 SGHAT, CDR2 FQNNGV. Trimming cost V 7 bases and J 7 bases, with 19 bases left between them. This CDR3 is built from 15 residues. CDR3 region: CASTQGRERSGELFS. The CDR3 DNA reads as TGTGCCAGCACGCAGGGGCGGGAGAGGAGCGGGGAGCTGTTTTCT.

As for this clonotype: A much larger clone differs by one base, so this may be a read error. The genes are TRBV29-1 and TRBJ2-5; D may correspond to TRBD1 or TRBD2 (5 bases each). This CDR3 contains 15 residues. V was pared by 4 bases and J by 6 bases, with 21 bases between. The germline CDR1 and CDR2 sequences are SQVTM and ANQGSEA. CDR3 nucleotide sequence: TGCAGCGTTGTGGTCGGGACGGACCCACGACAGACCCAGTACTTC. Its translation: CSVVVGTDPRQTQYF.

In regard to this clonotype: A read error may account for a junction end that differs from germline. The chain carries TRBV5-1 and TRBJ2-7; D not resolved. CDR1 and CDR2 from the germline V gene are SGHRS and YFSETQ. The CDR3 runs to 15 residues. The CDR3, as DNA: TGCGCCAGCATCTTGGGTGATGTAGTAGCAGGTGAGCAGTACTTC. Protein sequence: CASILGDVVAGEQYF.

V gene TRBV12-3 or TRBV12-4 combines with J gene TRBJ1-5; D remains ambiguous. The CDR3 has 12 amino acids. Trimming took 8 bases from V and 7 from J, leaving 12 bases between them. The DNA for the CDR3 is TGTGCCAGCGGCCGAATGGGGCAGCCCCAGCATTTT. Translating it yields CASGRMGQPQHF.

In regard to this clonotype: A much bigger clone sits one base away, suggesting this may be a read error. The V and J genes are TRBV7-8 and TRBJ2-1; tentative D call: TRBD1 (7 bases). The CDR3 is 17 amino acids. Germline V lookup: CDR1 SGHVS, CDR2 FQNEAQ. In DNA form, the CDR3 reads TGTGCCAACAGCTTAGCGACCGGGGGACAGCCTTACAATGAGCAGTTCTTC. Encoded protein: CANSLATGGQPYNEQFF. Full variable domain (remainder filled in from reference TRBV7-8 and TRBJ2-1): GAGVSQSPRYKVAKRGQDVALRCDPISGHVSLFWYQQALGQGPEFLTYFQNEAQLDKSGLPSDRFFAERPEGSVSTLKIQRTQQEDSAVYLCANSLATGGQPYNEQFFGPGTRLTVL.

The chain carries TRBV4-2 and TRBJ2-2, with D possibly being TRBD2 (6 bases). V was shortened by 4 bases and J by 0 bases, with 15 bases between the two germline ends. CDR1 is LGHNA, CDR2 YNFKEQ, per germline. The CDR3 has 17 residues. The CDR3 loop is CASSPSVGGANTGELFF. The CDR3 DNA reads TGTGCCAGCAGCCCCTCAGTGGGGGGAGCGAACACCGGGGAGCTGTTTTTT.

Details on this clonotype: This may arise from a read error, as a much more abundant clone is one base away. V gene TRBV6-1 combines with J gene TRBJ2-1; tentatively, D is TRBD2 (6 bases). In germline, CDR1 is MNHNS, CDR2 SASEGT. This CDR3 spans 15 amino acids. Deletions cut 4 bases from V and 3 bases from J, with 13 bases between. The CDR3 is CASSGSGGDYNEQFF. The CDR3 bases are TGTGCCAGCAGTGGATCTGGCGGGGACTACAATGAGCAGTTCTTC.

In regard to this clonotype: One junction end does not reproduce the germline sequence, and a read error may be involved. Written as DNA, the CDR3 is TGCGCCGGCAGCTATGAGGGCTACACAGATACGCAGTATTTT. This sequence encodes CAGSYEGYTDTQYF. J is TRBJ2-3 and V is TRBV11-2; the D gene is possibly TRBD2 (5 bases). CDR3 length equals 14 residues. CDR1 is SGHAT and CDR2 is FQNNGV in the germline V gene.